This TCR beta chain was sequenced for a study of T cell changes during pregnancy in multiple sclerosis. Trimming cost V 3 bases and J 4 bases; bases outside gene matches: 8. The length of the CDR3 is 15 residues. Germline CDR1 reads KGHSH; CDR2 reads LQKENI. This table comes from immunoSEQ multiplex PCR, and its TCRdb copy is limited to in-frame clones, with some not included. The table includes 70,000 to 75,000 clones, 80% to 90% detected once. The chain uses TRBV18 and TRBJ2-7; 8 bases line up with TRBD1. The sample here was peripheral blood, taken before pregnancy. The sequence was collected from a female donor with multiple sclerosis, enrolled in a pregnancy study. The CDR3 sequence is CASSPPSQGAYEQYF. The DNA of the CDR3 is TGTGCCAGCTCACCCCCATCGCAGGGGGCGTACGAGCAGTACTTC.